This is a list of T cell receptor beta chains from one sample in a study of Graves' ophthalmopathy and Graves' hyperthyroidism. TCRdb re-called the multiplex PCR reads with MiXCR, one entry per CDR3 protein. This sample has about 480,000 distinct CDR3 sequences; approximately 14% occur once, and the top ten carry 8% to 10%. Sample: blood. The receptors were gathered from a woman aged 25 to 39 with Graves' ophthalmopathy. CDR3s include the opening cysteine and the closing phenylalanine or tryptophan. A D gene is named only where the DNA matches it firmly. Clone size is shown for a subset of rows, as once, few, many or a class of expanded clone.

>many|TRBJ2-7|TRBV28|TRBD2
CASSPRTSGYEQYF
TGTGCCAGCAGTCCTCGGACTAGCGGGTACGAGCAGTACTTC
>many|TRBJ1-5|TRBV30|.
CAWRVTGIGPQHF
TGTGCCTGGAGGGTTACAGGGATCGGGCCCCAGCATTTT
>many|TRBJ2-2|TRBV27|.
CASSLLWGDTGELFF
TGTGCCAGCAGTTTATTGTGGGGAGACACCGGGGAGCTGTTTTTT
>.|TRBJ1-2|TRBV6-5|.
CASSYSLWGDGYTF
TGTGCCAGCAGTTACTCCCTATGGGGCGATGGCTACACCTTC
>once|TRBJ1-5|TRBV11-2|TRBD1
CASSFETGGRYQPQHF
TGTGCCAGCAGCTTCGAGACAGGGGGAAGATATCAGCCCCAGCATTTT
>many|TRBJ1-1|TRBV2|TRBD1
CASRATGQATEAFF
TGTGCCAGCAGGGCGACAGGGCAGGCGACTGAAGCTTTCTTT
>many|TRBJ2-5|TRBV6-1|TRBD2
CASSGIAGQETQYF
TGTGCCAGCAGTGGGATAGCGGGACAAGAGACCCAGTACTTC
>many|TRBJ2-2|TRBV28|TRBD2
CASSLTLAGDNTGELFF
TGTGCCAGCAGTTTAACGCTAGCGGGGGACAACACCGGGGAGCTGTTTTTT
>many|TRBJ1-1|TRBV11-2|.
CASSPLGRNTEAFF
TGTGCCAGCAGCCCCCTGGGACGGAACACTGAAGCTTTCTTT
>many|TRBJ2-2|TRBV12-3/TRBV12-4|.
CASSLEGSGELFF
TGTGCCAGCAGTTTAGAGGGGTCCGGGGAGCTGTTTTTT
>many|TRBJ1-2|TRBV7-2|.
CASSPGIIGYTF
TGTGCCAGCAGTCCAGGGATCATTGGCTACACCTTC
>many|TRBJ1-2|TRBV27|.
CASSLNWDYGYTF
TGTGCCAGCAGTTTAAACTGGGACTATGGCTACACCTTC
>few|TRBJ2-2|TRBV11-1|TRBD1
CASSLALGTENTGELFF
TGTGCCAGCAGCTTAGCTCTTGGGACAGAGAACACCGGGGAGCTGTTTTTT
>many|TRBJ2-7|TRBV6-2/TRBV6-3|.
CASSYDLPYEQYF
TGTGCCAGCAGTTACGATCTTCCCTACGAGCAGTACTTC
>many|TRBJ1-5|TRBV19|TRBD1
CASSIGQGPLRSGNQPQHF
TGTGCCAGTAGTATTGGACAGGGCCCTCTTCGGTCTGGCAATCAGCCCCAGCATTTT
>many|TRBJ1-2|TRBV20-1|TRBD1
CSARYRGSYGYTF
TGCAGTGCTAGATACAGGGGGAGCTATGGCTACACCTTC
>many|TRBJ1-2|TRBV19|TRBD1
CASSIRDRGDYGYTF
TGTGCCAGTAGCATCCGGGACAGGGGCGACTATGGCTACACCTTC